The rows below give T cell receptor beta chains drawn from one sample of a study of blood T cells in healthy people across ages. MiXCR was run by TCRdb on the 5' RACE reads, yielding one entry per CDR3 protein. The table has around 1,000,000 distinct CDR3 sequences, almost 25% seen once; the top ten hold about 0.69%. The sample also formed part of further work on T cells of mothers and their children.

Material: blood. These receptors were collected from a girl aged 2-10 years in good health. CDR3s include the opening cysteine and the closing phenylalanine or tryptophan. D genes are given only for firm matches. Part of the rows lack a size; the others show once, few, many or a class for expanded clones.

D gene | clone size | J gene | V gene | CDR3 DNA | CDR3 protein
NA | NA | TRBJ1-5 | TRBV19 | TGTGCCAGTAAGGGAGGACTCGTAATGCAGCCCCAGCATTTT | CASKGGLVMQPQHF
NA | NA | TRBJ2-3 | TRBV27 | TGTGCCAGCAGCCCAATTTTATCTAGCACAGATACGCAGTATTTT | CASSPILSSTDTQYF
TRBD1 | NA | TRBJ2-7 | TRBV20-1 | TGCAGTGCTAGCAGCAGGGGGCTTCTCTACGAGCAGTACTTC | CSASSRGLLYEQYF
TRBD2 | NA | TRBJ2-3 | TRBV20-1 | TGCAGTGCTTCTACTAGCGGGACAGGTTTAGATACGCAGTATTTT | CSASTSGTGLDTQYF
NA | NA | TRBJ1-2 | TRBV7-9 | TGTGCCAGCAGCTTGGTAGAAGGGGAGGATGGCTACACCTTC | CASSLVEGEDGYTF
NA | NA | TRBJ2-3 | TRBV6-2/TRBV6-3 | TGTGCCAGCAGTTACTCTAGTACGCAGTATTTT | CASSYSSTQYF
TRBD1 | NA | TRBJ2-5 | TRBV7-8 | TGTGCCAGCAGCTTAAACGGACAGGGGGGGCGAGAGACCCAGTACTTC | CASSLNGQGGRETQYF
NA | few | TRBJ2-3 | TRBV12-3/TRBV12-4 | TGTGCCAGCAGAGGTAACAGTTTCGGGAGCACAGATACGCAGTATTTT | CASRGNSFGSTDTQYF
TRBD1 | NA | TRBJ2-5 | TRBV7-9 | TGTGCCAGCAGCTCCCCCAGGGGGAAGACCCAGTACTTC | CASSSPRGKTQYF
TRBD2 | NA | TRBJ2-4 | TRBV13 | TGTGCCAGCAGCGACGGGGGGGCGGACATTCAGTACTTC | CASSDGGADIQYF
TRBD2 | few | TRBJ2-7 | TRBV27 | TGTGCCAGCAGTCTGAACCCGACTAGCAGCTACGAGCAGTACTTC | CASSLNPTSSYEQYF
TRBD1 | NA | TRBJ2-2 | TRBV5-6 | TGTGCCAGCAGCCGGGACAGGGGAAAGGTCGGGGAGCTGTTTTTT | CASSRDRGKVGELFF
NA | NA | TRBJ2-5 | TRBV12-3/TRBV12-4 | TGTGCCAGCAGTACGGGACGTCAAGAGACCCAGTACTTC | CASSTGRQETQYF
NA | NA | TRBJ2-7 | TRBV12-3/TRBV12-4 | TGTGCCAGCAGTCCCGCCCGCGAGCAGTACTTC | CASSPAREQYF
NA | NA | TRBJ1-2 | TRBV6-1 | TGTGCCAGCAGTGAGGTCTTTCGGTATGAACCGGACTACACCTTC | CASSEVFRYEPDYTF
NA | NA | TRBJ2-7 | TRBV6-1 | TGTGCCAGCAGTGGCCAGGGGCGGTTCCACGAGCAGTACTTC | CASSGQGRFHEQYF
NA | NA | TRBJ1-1 | TRBV20-1 | TGCAGTGCTAAAGGGGGGTATACTGAAGCTTTCTTT | CSAKGGYTEAFF
NA | few | TRBJ2-7 | TRBV15 | TGTGCCACCAGCCCAGGGTTATCCTACGAGCAGTACTTC | CATSPGLSYEQYF
NA | many | TRBJ2-5 | TRBV5-1 | TGCGCCAGCAGCTCGGGGCAGCTCCAAGAGACCCAGTACTTC | CASSSGQLQETQYF
NA | few | TRBJ2-5 | TRBV7-2 | TGTGCCAGCAGCCCCAACGGAATAGCGGAGACCCAGTACTTC | CASSPNGIAETQYF
TRBD2 | NA | TRBJ2-2 | TRBV20-1 | TGCAGTGCTAGGAGCGGGAGGTTAACCGGGGAGCTGTTTTTT | CSARSGRLTGELFF
NA | NA | TRBJ1-2 | TRBV7-9 | TGTGCCAGCAGCTTAGACGCGGGGACTTATGGCTACACCTTC | CASSLDAGTYGYTF
NA | many | TRBJ2-7 | TRBV9 | TGTGCCAGCAGCCCAGGGGACGGTCCCTACGAGCAGTACTTC | CASSPGDGPYEQYF
NA | NA | TRBJ2-5 | TRBV20-1 | TGCAGTCCGTCACGGGGGCCCCAAGAGACCCAGTACTTC | CSPSRGPQETQYF
NA | NA | TRBJ2-3 | TRBV7-9 | TGTGCCAGCAGCACGACACAGTGGGCATTCACAGATACGCAGTATTTT | CASSTTQWAFTDTQYF
TRBD2 | NA | TRBJ2-1 | TRBV5-1 | TGCGCCAGCAGGGGGGCTAGCGGGGGAAACAATGAGCAGTTCTTC | CASRGASGGNNEQFF
TRBD2 | NA | TRBJ2-3 | TRBV28 | TGTGCCAGCAGTTTTGGAATAGCGGGAACTACTACGCAGTATTTT | CASSFGIAGTTTQYF
NA | many | TRBJ2-1 | TRBV11-2 | TGTGCCAGCAGCTTAGACAGGCCCGGAAAGCAGTTCTTC | CASSLDRPGKQFF
TRBD2 | NA | TRBJ2-1 | TRBV14 | TGTGCCAGCAGCCAAGCCCCTGGCGGACTAGAGACCCAGCACTTC | CASSQAPGGLETQHF
NA | few | TRBJ2-5 | TRBV21-1 | TGTGCCAGCAGCAACCGCCAGGGAGAGACCCAGTACTTC | CASSNRQGETQYF
TRBD1 | NA | TRBJ1-2 | TRBV5-1 | TGCGCCAGCAGACGGGACAGCGACGACGGCTACACCTTC | CASRRDSDDGYTF
TRBD2 | NA | TRBJ2-1 | TRBV28 | TGTGCCACCGAGGAGACTAGCGGGAGGGGAGGGAGCTCCTACAATGAGCAGTTCTTC | CATEETSGRGGSSYNEQFF
NA | NA | TRBJ2-7 | TRBV29-1 | TGCAGCGTTGAGAGCGAGGGAGAGGAATACGAGCAGTACTTC | CSVESEGEEYEQYF
NA | many | TRBJ2-1 | TRBV4-1 | TGCGCCAGCAGCCAAGATGACGGGGAGGATGAGCAGTTCTTC | CASSQDDGEDEQFF
NA | once | TRBJ2-6 | TRBV4-1 | TGCGCCAGCAGCCGGGGGGCAGGAGCCCTTTCTGGGGCCAACGTCCTGACTTTC | CASSRGAGALSGANVLTF
TRBD1 | NA | TRBJ2-7 | TRBV20-1 | TGCAGTGCTAGAGGGGTCGGGACAGGGATCGAGCAGTACTTC | CSARGVGTGIEQYF
TRBD1 | NA | TRBJ1-2 | TRBV6-6 | TGTGCCAGCAGTTACTCTCAGGGGGAGGGCTACACCTTC | CASSYSQGEGYTF
NA | few | TRBJ1-1 | TRBV20-1 | TGCAGTGCTAGAGAGGCGAGTACTGAAGCTTTCTTT | CSAREASTEAFF
NA | NA | TRBJ2-5 | TRBV24-1 | TGTGCCACCAGTGACCAGGGGTCACAAGAGACCCAGTACTTC | CATSDQGSQETQYF
NA | few | TRBJ1-2 | TRBV11-2 | TGTGCCAGCAGCTTATCGCAGGGTCACTATGGCTACACCTTC | CASSLSQGHYGYTF
TRBD2 | NA | TRBJ2-1 | TRBV20-1 | TGCAGTGCTAGCCTCACTAGCGGGGCTAACAATGAGCAGTTCTTC | CSASLTSGANNEQFF
NA | NA | TRBJ1-3 | TRBV20-1 | TGCAGTGCTATGGGGGCCCTGGAGCAGCTCGGAAACACCATATATTTT | CSAMGALEQLGNTIYF
NA | few | TRBJ2-7 | TRBV12-3/TRBV12-4 | TGTGCCAGCAGGGTCGACTTGGGCGAGCAGTACTTC | CASRVDLGEQYF
TRBD1 | NA | TRBJ2-4 | TRBV7-2 | TGTGCCAGCAGCTTAGAGATTAGCCGCGACAGGGGATCAACCAAAAACATTCAGTACTTC | CASSLEISRDRGSTKNIQYF
NA | NA | TRBJ2-5 | TRBV29-1 | TGCAGCGTTGAAGGCGGGACAGAGGAGAAAGAGACCCAGTACTTC | CSVEGGTEEKETQYF
TRBD1 | few | TRBJ2-5 | TRBV24-1 | TGTGCCACCAGTGAAGGCCGGGACAGGTATCAAGAGACCCAGTACTTC | CATSEGRDRYQETQYF
NA | many | TRBJ2-7 | TRBV7-9 | TGTGCCAGCAGCGGGCTTTCCTACGAGCAGTACTTC | CASSGLSYEQYF
TRBD1 | NA | TRBJ1-4 | TRBV7-9 | TGTGCCAGCAGCCCTCTGGGACAGGGGGCGGGTGAAAAACTGTTTTTT | CASSPLGQGAGEKLFF
TRBD1 | NA | TRBJ1-1 | TRBV4-1 | TGCGCCAGCAGCCTTACAGGGGGCGAGGACACTGAAGCTTTCTTT | CASSLTGGEDTEAFF
TRBD2 | NA | TRBJ2-1 | TRBV20-1 | TGCAGTGCTAGTTCCCTTGGCGGGAGGGCTCCCAATGAGCAGTTCTTC | CSASSLGGRAPNEQFF
NA | few | TRBJ2-1 | TRBV6-2/TRBV6-3 | TGTGCCAGCAGTCCAAGTCCGGGGCGGGTAGACCTACGTACCTACACCTCCTACAATGAGCAGTTCTTC | CASSPSPGRVDLRTYTSYNEQFF
NA | NA | TRBJ2-1 | TRBV5-1 | TGCGCCAGCCGAAGTATTGCCGACAATGAGCAGTTCTTC | CASRSIADNEQFF
NA | NA | TRBJ2-3 | TRBV5-1 | TGCGCCAGCAGCTTGGGATCCAACTCCATCACAGATACGCAGTATTTT | CASSLGSNSITDTQYF
NA | NA | TRBJ2-7 | TRBV10-3 | TGTGCCATCAGTGAAAGGGAGTCCCACGAGCAGTACTTC | CAISERESHEQYF
NA | many | TRBJ2-5 | TRBV20-1 | TGCAGTGCTAGGGATTTGTTGGGGACAGATAGCCGGGACTTAGAGACCCAGTACTTC | CSARDLLGTDSRDLETQYF
NA | few | TRBJ2-5 | TRBV6-1 | TGTGCCAGCAGTGTAGTGGGGAATATACCAAAGACCCAGTACTTC | CASSVVGNIPKTQYF
TRBD1 | NA | TRBJ2-4 | TRBV28 | TGTGCCAGCAGCCCAGCAGGGGGCCAAGGAAACATTCAGTACTTC | CASSPAGGQGNIQYF